Listed below are T cell receptor beta chains from one sample, sequenced in a study of blood T cell repertoires in COVID-19. TCRdb's table, derived via immunoSEQ multiplex PCR, lists solely in-frame clones and lacks some. The profile shows over 200,000 clones, around 82% of them singletons. Sample: peripheral blood. The receptors shown here come from a man older than 75 with acute or convalescent COVID-19. Both conserved end residues are part of each CDR3. Fields, in order: CDR3 protein, CDR3 DNA, D gene, clone size, CDR3 length, J gene, V gene. The D gene is left open where the match is weak. Clone size is not always given. Where it is, it says once, few, many or a class for expanded clones.

CASSQAGGIYNEQFF	TGTGCCAGCAGCCAAGCGGGGGGCATCTACAATGAGCAGTTCTTC	NA	once	15	TRBJ2-1	TRBV3-1/TRBV3-2
CASSLGGGSYEQYF	TGTGCCAGCAGCTTAGGTGGGGGGAGCTACGAGCAGTACTTC	NA	NA	14	TRBJ2-7	TRBV11-3
CASSLTSGSGETQYF	TGTGCCAGCAGTCTTACTAGCGGGAGCGGAGAGACCCAGTACTTC	TRBD2	NA	15	TRBJ2-5	TRBV7-3
CASTSADTATNEKLFF	TGTGCCAGCACCTCGGCGGACACTGCAACTAATGAAAAACTGTTTTTT	NA	NA	16	TRBJ1-4	TRBV28
CASSLQGGGQPQHF	TGTGCCAGCAGCTTACAGGGTGGTGGACAGCCCCAGCATTTT	NA	NA	14	TRBJ1-5	TRBV7-2
CASSLRTGTSPLHF	TGTGCCAGCAGCTTACGGACAGGGACCTCACCCCTCCACTTT	TRBD1	few	14	TRBJ1-6	TRBV11-2
CASRPSGSYNEQFF	TGTGCCAGCAGGCCTAGCGGGAGTTACAATGAGCAGTTCTTC	TRBD2	NA	14	TRBJ2-1	TRBV7-9
CASSPLTGGNSEIYEQYF	TGTGCCAGCTCACCCCTAACAGGGGGCAATAGCGAGATCTACGAGCAGTACTTC	TRBD1	few	18	TRBJ2-7	TRBV18
CASSPWTSGRWSAQYF	TGTGCCAGCAGCCCCTGGACTAGCGGGAGGTGGTCTGCGCAGTATTTT	TRBD2	few	16	TRBJ2-3	TRBV3-1/TRBV3-2
CARRQGHGELFF	TGTGCCAGGAGACAGGGACACGGGGAGCTGTTTTTT	TRBD1	NA	12	TRBJ2-2	TRBV2
CATGTAQSYEQYF	TGTGCCACCGGGACAGCACAATCCTACGAGCAGTACTTC	TRBD1	NA	13	TRBJ2-7	TRBV24-1
CASSLLSAGDTEAFF	TGCGCCAGCAGCTTGTTAAGCGCGGGGGACACTGAAGCTTTCTTT	NA	NA	15	TRBJ1-1	TRBV5-1
CASSNTGTLRRTEAFF	TGTGCCAGTAGCAACACCGGGACACTCAGGCGTACTGAAGCTTTCTTT	NA	NA	16	TRBJ1-1	TRBV19
CASSLGLAGMVSTDTQYF	TGCGCCAGCAGCTTGGGACTAGCGGGGATGGTTAGCACAGATACGCAGTATTTT	TRBD2	NA	18	TRBJ2-3	TRBV5-1
CASSESRNQPQHF	TGTGCCAGCAGTGAATCGCGTAATCAGCCCCAGCATTTT	NA	NA	13	TRBJ1-5	TRBV6-1
CASSHTGTGSNQPQHF	TGTGCCAGCAGTCATACCGGGACAGGGAGCAATCAGCCCCAGCATTTT	TRBD1	NA	16	TRBJ1-5	TRBV6-2/TRBV6-3
CASSTLTGKLETSYGYTF	TGTGCCAGCAGCACCCTGACAGGAAAGCTCGAAACCTCCTATGGCTACACCTTC	NA	NA	18	TRBJ1-2	TRBV5-6
CASSKGGSGRVGYEQYF	TGTGCCAGCAGCAAAGGGGGTAGCGGGAGGGTTGGGTACGAGCAGTACTTC	NA	NA	17	TRBJ2-7	TRBV21-1
CASSYGTGYTETQYF	TGCGCCAGCTCGTATGGGACAGGGTATACAGAGACCCAGTACTTC	TRBD1	NA	15	TRBJ2-5	TRBV5-1
CASSPSAGSGNTIYF	TGTGCCAGCAGTCCATCGGCAGGCTCTGGAAACACCATATATTTT	NA	NA	15	TRBJ1-3	TRBV28
CASSVGVDTGTYEQYF	TGTGCCAGCAGCGTAGGTGTGGATACGGGAACCTACGAGCAGTACTTC	NA	NA	16	TRBJ2-7	TRBV9
CASSLGGLGTAETGELFF	TGTGCCAGCAGCTTAGGGGGACTGGGGACAGCGGAAACCGGGGAGCTGTTTTTT	NA	NA	18	TRBJ2-2	TRBV11-3
CASRRTALNTEAFF	TGTGCCAGCAGAAGGACAGCACTGAACACTGAAGCTTTCTTT	NA	NA	14	TRBJ1-1	TRBV5-8